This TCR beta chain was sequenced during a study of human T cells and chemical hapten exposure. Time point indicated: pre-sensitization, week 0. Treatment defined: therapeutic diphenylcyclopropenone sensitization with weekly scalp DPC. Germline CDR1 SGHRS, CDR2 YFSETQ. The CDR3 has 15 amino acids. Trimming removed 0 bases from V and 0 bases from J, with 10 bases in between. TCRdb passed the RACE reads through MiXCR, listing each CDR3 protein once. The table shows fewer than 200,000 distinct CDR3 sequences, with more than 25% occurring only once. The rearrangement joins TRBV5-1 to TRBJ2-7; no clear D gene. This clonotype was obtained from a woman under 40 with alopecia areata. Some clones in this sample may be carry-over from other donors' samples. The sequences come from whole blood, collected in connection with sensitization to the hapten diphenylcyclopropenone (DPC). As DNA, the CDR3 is TGCGCCAGCAGCTTGGGGGGATTTTTCTCCTACGAGCAGTACTTC. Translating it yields CASSLGGFFSYEQYF.